Each of the 14 T cell receptor beta chains below was sequenced from the same sample in a study of response to subunit inactivated influenza vaccine. A single record per CDR3 protein comes from TCRdb applying MiXCR to the RT-PCR reads. The sample has some 300,000 distinct CDR3 sequences, 20% to 25% seen once. Sequenced material: PBMCs from blood, taken 21 months after vaccination. The source of these receptors is a man aged 45 to 75 who received an inactivated influenza vaccine.

In this sample, this clonotype turned up many times. CDR3 sequence (DNA): TGTGCCAGCACCGGGGGCCGGAACACTGAAGCTTTCTTT. Its protein is CASTGGRNTEAFF. This rearrangement joins TRBV27 to TRBJ1-1, with a tentative D call TRBD1 (6 bases). This CDR3 is 13 amino acids long. Germline-derived CDR1 and CDR2 are MNHEY and SMNVEV (reference sequence). Trimming left V 7 bases short and J 1 base short, with 10 bases between.

The V call is TRBV12-3 or TRBV12-4, the J call TRBJ1-5, with TRBD1 as a possible D gene (6 bases). V lost 3 bases and J lost 15, with 12 bases in between. This CDR3 region has 11 residues. The CDR3 loop is CASSLGRGRHF. The CDR3 nucleotides are TGTGCCAGCAGTTTGGGAAGGGGGAGGCATTTT.

This clonotype has only a few counts. This sequence joins TRBV19 and TRBJ2-5; D uncertain. Trimming removed 9 bases from V and 2 bases from J, with 19 bases in between. The CDR3 sequence is 15 residues long. Germline CDR1 and CDR2: LNHDA and SQIVND (reference sequence). This CDR3 is CASGRTRNTQETQYF. CDR3 nucleotide sequence: TGTGCCAGCGGACGAACTCGGAACACTCAAGAGACCCAGTACTTC.

The rearrangement uses TRBV29-1 and TRBJ2-3, with D perhaps TRBD1 (6 bases). The V gene's germline CDR1 is SQVTM and CDR2 ANQGSEA. The CDR3 loop spans 14 amino acids. V dropped 4 bases and J dropped 3 bases, with 14 bases sitting between them. CDR3 DNA sequence: TGCAGCGTTGTTTCAGGGGATCTGACAGATACGCAGTATTTT. It is translated as CSVVSGDLTDTQYF.

At least ten counts were recorded for this clonotype. The chain combines TRBV7-9 with TRBJ1-1; weak D call: TRBD1 (5 bases). V lost 1 base and J 5 bases, leaving 14 bases between the germline ends. The germline gives CDR1 SEHNR, CDR2 FQNEAQ (reference sequence). The CDR3 runs 15 residues. The CDR3: CASSLDRVRDTEAFF. CDR3 nucleotides: TGTGCCAGCAGCTTAGATCGGGTCAGGGATACTGAAGCTTTCTTT.

This clonotype was counted a few times. CDR3 coding DNA: TGTGCCAGCAGCAAAGCGCCTTGCGGAAATAACGAGCAGTACTTC. Amino acid sequence: CASSKAPCGNNEQYF. The chain is built from TRBV21-1 and TRBJ2-7. TRBV21-1 is an annotated pseudogene. This CDR3 has 15 residues.

This rearrangement joins TRBV6-2 or TRBV6-3 to TRBJ2-6; no clear D gene. Deletions cut 4 bases from V and 0 bases from J, with 22 bases between. This CDR3 has 20 amino acids. Looked up from germline, CDR1 is MNHEY and CDR2 is SVGEGT. The CDR3 DNA is TGTGCCAGCAGTTCCCCTTTACTTGGAACCCCGCACTCTGGGGCCAACGTCCTGACTTTC. Translation: CASSSPLLGTPHSGANVLTF.

The chain uses TRBV7-8 and TRBJ2-7, with TRBD2 identical over 11 bases. Germline trimming cut 3 bases from V and 6 bases from J; bases unmatched to any gene: 4. Germline CDR1 SGHVS, CDR2 FQNEAQ. The CDR3 has 14 amino acids. The CDR3 protein is CASSLLLAGAEQYF. Here the CDR3 DNA reads TGTGCCAGCAGCTTGTTACTAGCGGGAGCCGAGCAGTACTTC.

This chain uses TRBV19 with TRBJ1-1; perhaps TRBD1 as D (5 bases). The ends were cut back, 5 bases at V and 4 bases at J, with 11 bases in the middle. Germline V CDR1 and CDR2: LNHDA, SQIVND (reference sequence). The CDR3 is 13 amino acids. The CDR3 sequence: CASSFQGFTEAFF. The DNA for the CDR3 is TGTGCCAGTAGTTTCCAGGGTTTCACTGAAGCTTTCTTT.

The rearrangement uses TRBV11-2 and TRBJ2-1; 7 bases agree with TRBD1. V was clipped by 0 bases and J by 8 bases; unmatched bases: 7. This CDR3 comprises 15 residues. The germline V gene encodes CDR1 SGHAT and CDR2 FQNNGV. Here the CDR3 DNA reads TGTGCCAGCAGCTTAGATCAAGGGGGCTGGGATGAGCAGTTCTTC. Encoded protein: CASSLDQGGWDEQFF.

This clonotype was seen only a few times. The chain employs TRBV6-5 and TRBJ1-5; no clear D. The V gene lost 0 bases and the J gene lost 2 bases, with 14 bases spanning the gap. The CDR3 totals 17 residues. Germline V gene sequence: CDR1 MNHEY, CDR2 SVGAGI. CDR3: CASSYSYQFGGNQPQHF. CDR3 in DNA: TGTGCCAGCAGTTACTCATACCAATTTGGGGGCAATCAGCCCCAGCATTTT.

This clonotype was detected only a few times. The chain couples TRBV6-5 to TRBJ2-6; no firm D call. V lost 3 bases to trimming and J lost 0 bases, with 9 bases between them. The CDR3 is made up of 16 amino acids. The V gene's germline CDR1 is MNHEY and CDR2 SVGAGI. As DNA, the CDR3 is TGTGCCAGCAGTTATTCTGGAATCTCTGGGGCCAACGTCCTGACTTTC. Its protein is CASSYSGISGANVLTF.

This clonotype appeared a single time. CDR3 loop: CASSPQDHSYEQYF. Written as DNA, the CDR3 is TGTGCCAGCAGCCCACAGGATCACTCCTACGAGCAGTACTTC. The V gene is TRBV11-1, the J gene TRBJ2-7, with D possibly being TRBD1 (5 bases). This CDR3 has 14 residues. In germline, CDR1 is SGHAT, CDR2 FQDESV (reference sequence). V was shortened by 5 bases and J by 0 bases, with 11 bases between the two germline ends. The full variable domain, its missing parts supplied by reference TRBV11-1 and TRBJ2-7, is EAEVAQSPRYKITEKSQAVAFWCDPISGHATLYWYRQILGQGPELLVQFQDESVVDDSQLPKDRFSAERLKGVDSTLKIQPAELGDSAMYLCASSPQDHSYEQYFGPGTRLTVT.

This clonotype was counted between two and nine times. The gene calls are TRBV5-1 and TRBJ1-2; 9 bases align to TRBD1. The ends lost 4 bases at V and 5 bases at J; junction bases unmatched: 6. Germline V lookup: CDR1 SGHRS, CDR2 YFSETQ. CDR3 length: 14 amino acids. The CDR3 protein is CASSPGQGLYGYTF. DNA for the CDR3: TGCGCCAGCAGCCCCGGACAGGGGCTGTATGGCTACACCTTC.